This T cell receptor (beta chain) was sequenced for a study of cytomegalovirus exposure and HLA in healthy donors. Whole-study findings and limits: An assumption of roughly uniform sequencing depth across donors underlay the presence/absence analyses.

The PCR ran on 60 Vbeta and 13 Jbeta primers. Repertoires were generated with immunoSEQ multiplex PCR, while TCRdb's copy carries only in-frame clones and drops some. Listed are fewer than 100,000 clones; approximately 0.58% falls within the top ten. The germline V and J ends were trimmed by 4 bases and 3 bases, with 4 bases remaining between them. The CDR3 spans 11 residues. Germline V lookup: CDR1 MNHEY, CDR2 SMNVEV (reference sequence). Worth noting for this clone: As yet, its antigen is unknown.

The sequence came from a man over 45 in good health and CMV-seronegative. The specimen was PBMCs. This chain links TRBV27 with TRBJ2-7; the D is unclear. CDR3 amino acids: CASSSFYEQYF. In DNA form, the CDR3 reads TGTGCCAGCAGTTCCTTCTACGAGCAGTACTTC.